The 28 T cell receptor beta chains in this list originate from one sample, sequenced in a study of T cells after yellow fever vaccination. Via MiXCR, TCRdb re-called the 5' RACE reads, giving one row per CDR3 protein. The table has 200,000 to 250,000 distinct CDR3 sequences, about 3% seen once. The source was CD4+ T cells sorted from PBMCs, collected 10 days after the yellow fever booster vaccination. These receptors were collected from a man aged 18 to 35 who received the YFV17D yellow fever vaccine.

This clonotype was picked up many times. V is TRBV12-3 or TRBV12-4 and J is TRBJ2-1; perhaps TRBD2 as D (5 bases). V lost 3 bases, J lost 0 bases, and 9 bases lay in between. The CDR3 totals 15 residues. CDR3 amino acids: CASSLPGSSYNEQFF. As DNA, the CDR3 is TGTGCCAGCAGTTTGCCTGGGAGCTCCTACAATGAGCAGTTCTTC.

This clonotype has more than one count but fewer than ten. The chain joins TRBV7-2 to TRBJ1-5, with D uncertain. Germline-derived CDR1 and CDR2 are SGHTA and FQGNSA. The CDR3 spans 13 residues. V lost 5 bases to trimming and J lost 5 bases, with 10 bases between them. The CDR3 DNA reads as TGTGCCAGCAGCCCCCAATCTGATCAGCCCCAGCATTTT. Translating it yields CASSPQSDQPQHF.

In this sample, this clonotype turned up many times. The chain couples TRBV7-9 to TRBJ2-1, with D possibly being TRBD2 (5 bases). This CDR3 is 13 amino acids long. Trimming cost V 5 bases and J 7 bases, with 12 bases left between them. Per the germline V gene, CDR1 is SEHNR and CDR2 is FQNEAQ (reference sequence). The CDR3: CASSPRTRNEQFF. The CDR3 nucleotides are TGTGCCAGCAGCCCGCGGACTCGGAATGAGCAGTTCTTC.

CDR3 region: CASSRHRGGNQPQHF. The CDR3 DNA reads as TGTGCCAGCAGTCGACACCGAGGGGGCAATCAGCCCCAGCATTTT. The chain uses TRBV28 and TRBJ1-5; D may be TRBD1 (5 bases). The CDR3 has 15 amino acids. Germline V gives CDR1 MDHEN, CDR2 SYDVKM. V was shortened by 5 bases and J by 2 bases, with 13 bases between the two germline ends.

This clonotype has only a few counts. V gene TRBV5-1 combines with J gene TRBJ1-1, with a tentative D call TRBD1 (6 bases). The V and J ends lost 2 bases and 4 bases respectively, with 12 bases between them. Germline assignment: CDR1 SGHRS and CDR2 YFSETQ. The length of the CDR3 is 14 residues. The CDR3 DNA is TGCGCCAGCAGCTTACAGGGTCAAGGCACTGAAGCTTTCTTT. Residues: CASSLQGQGTEAFF.

This clonotype has just a few counts. This chain links TRBV4-3 with TRBJ1-5, with unresolved D. Germline V gene data show CDR1 as LGHNA and CDR2 as YSLEER. Trimming shortened V by 3 bases and J by 5 bases, and 11 bases separated the two germline ends. The CDR3 runs 14 residues. CDR3 bases: TGCGCCAGCAGCCATGGTTACAGCGATCAGCCCCAGCATTTT. Its protein is CASSHGYSDQPQHF.

This clonotype was detected many times. The chain employs TRBV5-5 and TRBJ2-3; the match to TRBD2 covers 7 bases. The germline gives CDR1 SGHKS, CDR2 YYEKEE (reference sequence). After removal of 4 bases from V and 11 bases from J, the junction contained 16 bases not matched to a gene. CDR3 size: 15 residues. CDR3 in amino acids: CASSPTGTTPLGQYF. The CDR3, as DNA: TGTGCCAGCAGCCCAACCGGGACTACCCCCTTGGGGCAGTATTTT.

This clonotype was counted many times. The junction differs from germline at one of its ends, possibly a read error. J is TRBJ2-5 and V is TRBV11-2; D unresolved. Germline CDR1 and CDR2: SGHAT and FQNNGV. The CDR3 runs to 14 residues. The CDR3 protein is CASSVSPSVGADHF. The CDR3 region has the DNA TGTGCCAGCAGCGTTTCCCCTTCCGTAGGCGCTGATCACTTC.

This clonotype was recorded many times. V and J are TRBV5-1 and TRBJ2-2; perhaps TRBD1 as D (6 bases). Trimming cost V 0 bases and J 6 bases, with 12 bases left between them. From germline, CDR1 is SGHRS and CDR2 YFSETQ. The CDR3 is 15 residues long. The CDR3: CASSLVQGISGELFF. The CDR3 DNA is TGCGCCAGCAGCTTGGTACAGGGAATCTCCGGGGAGCTGTTTTTT.

This clonotype was seen ten or more times. The chain employs TRBV12-3 or TRBV12-4 and TRBJ1-1; 9 nucleotides agree with TRBD1. With V trimmed by 7 bases and J by 3 bases, 18 bases remained unmatched. The CDR3 length is 18 residues. CDR3 sequence reads: CASIGWWGQGIRDTEAFF. In DNA form, the CDR3 reads TGTGCCAGCATCGGATGGTGGGGACAGGGTATTAGGGACACTGAAGCTTTCTTT.

This clonotype was recorded at least ten times. The chain carries TRBV2 and TRBJ2-7; D might be TRBD2 (5 bases). V shed 5 bases and J shed 0 bases, with 14 bases lying between them. CDR1 is SNHLY, CDR2 FYNNEI, per germline. The CDR3 consists of 15 residues. The CDR3 DNA reads as TGTGCCAGCAGTCCCGCGGCGGGTAGCTCCTACGAGCAGTACGTC. Amino acids: CASSPAAGSSYEQYV.

This clonotype came up many times. This sequence joins TRBV7-6 and TRBJ1-1; 10 positions agree with TRBD1. The CDR3 length is 16 residues. Germline CDR1 reads SGHVS; CDR2 reads FNYEAQ. With V trimmed by 5 bases and J by 1 base, 7 bases remained unmatched. CDR3 sequence (DNA): TGTGCCAGCAGCGAGGACAGGGGGGATTGGAACACTGAAGCTTTCTTT. As protein: CASSEDRGDWNTEAFF.

The chain carries TRBV18 and TRBJ2-1; TRBD1 agrees at 7 bases. V lost 2 bases to trimming and J lost 6 bases; unmatched junction nucleotides: 4. This CDR3 is built from 14 residues. CDR1 is KGHSH and CDR2 is LQKENI in the germline V gene. The CDR3 DNA sequence: TGTGCCAGCTCACCAGGAACAGGGGCCAATGAGCAGTTCTTC. Translated, it gives CASSPGTGANEQFF.

This clonotype occurred many times. The rearrangement links TRBV10-2 to TRBJ2-7; weak D call: TRBD1 (6 bases). The CDR3 length is 14 residues. CDR1 and CDR2 (germline): WSHSY, SAAADI. V was pared by 8 bases and J by 0 bases, with 14 bases between. The DNA for the CDR3 is TGCGCCAGCCTAAGACAGGATACCTCCTACGAGCAGTACTTC. This sequence encodes CASLRQDTSYEQYF.

This clonotype was recorded many times. The chain links TRBV3-1 to TRBJ1-6; 7 bases line up with TRBD1. CDR1 is LGHDT and CDR2 is YNNKEL in the germline V gene (reference sequence). J lost 7 bases, V lost 3 bases, and 9 bases had no gene match. The CDR3 is 16 amino acids. CDR3 coding DNA: TGTGCCAGCAGCCACGACTGGGACAGAAAGAATTCACCCCTCCACTTT. Translation gives CASSHDWDRKNSPLHF.

The CDR3 loop is CASSHEGVNTGELFF. CDR3 DNA: TGTGCCAGCAGCCACGAGGGTGTCAACACCGGGGAGCTGTTTTTT. V usage is TRBV3-1 and J usage is TRBJ2-2; weak D call: TRBD2 (5 bases). Trimming pared 3 bases from V and 2 bases from J, leaving 10 bases between. Germline V CDR1 and CDR2: LGHDT, YNNKEL (reference sequence). This CDR3 region has 15 residues.

This clonotype has more than one count but fewer than ten. V and J are TRBV30 and TRBJ2-6; possibly TRBD1 or TRBD2 for D (5 bases each). Germline lookup yields CDR1 GTSNPN and CDR2 SVGIG (reference sequence). V was shortened by 8 bases and J by 0 bases, with 23 bases between the two germline ends. The CDR3 runs to 18 residues. CDR3 bases: TGTGCCCGACGGGACGGGACGGATTTTTACTCTGGGGCCAACGTCCTGACTTTC. As protein: CARRDGTDFYSGANVLTF.

This clonotype appeared many times. The rearrangement links TRBV4-1 to TRBJ2-5; D is uncertain. Germline values: CDR1 MGHRA, CDR2 YSYEKL. V was trimmed by 5 bases and J by 1 base, leaving 14 bases between them. The CDR3 runs to 15 residues. CDR3 in amino acids: CASSSMTMVQETQYF. CDR3 DNA: TGCGCCAGCAGCTCCATGACGATGGTCCAAGAGACCCAGTACTTC.

In its sample, this clonotype was seen a few times. CDR3 region: CASTRGQGVFTEAFF. CDR3 DNA: TGTGCCAGCACCCGCGGACAGGGCGTTTTTACTGAAGCTTTCTTT. The chain carries TRBV2 and TRBJ1-1, with TRBD1 matching 8 bases. The CDR3 spans 15 residues. Germline assignment: CDR1 SNHLY and CDR2 FYNNEI. V was clipped by 7 bases and J by 5 bases; unmatched bases: 12. The full variable domain, with the rest looked up from reference TRBV2 and TRBJ1-1, is EPEVTQTPSHQVTQMGQEVILRCVPISNHLYFYWYRQILGQKVEFLVSFYNNEISEKSEIFDDQFSVERPDGSNFTLKIRSTKLEDSAMYFCASTRGQGVFTEAFFGQGTRLTVV.

In this sample, this clonotype turned up a few times. The chain has TRBV20-1 and TRBJ2-1, with a weak D call TRBD1 (6 bases). Germline V gene sequence: CDR1 DFQATT, CDR2 SNEGSKA (reference sequence). The CDR3 sequence is 14 residues long. V dropped 5 bases and J dropped 3 bases, with 14 bases sitting between them. The CDR3 bases are TGCAGTGCTGTCCTGGACAGCTACTACAATGAGCAGTTCTTC. The encoded protein is CSAVLDSYYNEQFF.

This clonotype has a count of ten or more. CDR3 protein: CASSSDFHNEQFF. DNA for the CDR3: TGTGCCAGCAGCTCCGATTTCCACAATGAGCAGTTCTTC. This sequence joins TRBV5-4 and TRBJ2-1; D is unclear. Germline V CDR1 and CDR2: SGHNT, YYREEE (reference sequence). Trimming pared 3 bases from V and 5 bases from J, leaving 9 bases between. The CDR3 consists of 13 residues.

This clonotype was counted ten times or more. This sequence joins TRBV7-2 and TRBJ2-5; no reliable D call. Looked up from germline, CDR1 is SGHTA and CDR2 is FQGNSA. Trimming removed 3 bases from V and 4 bases from J, with 12 bases in between. This CDR3 is 14 amino acids long. The CDR3 spells CASSFGPHGETQYF. Here the CDR3 DNA reads TGTGCCAGCAGCTTTGGGCCGCATGGAGAGACCCAGTACTTC.

The table lists this clonotype with many counts. The chain joins TRBV6-5 to TRBJ1-4, with D possibly TRBD1 on 6 matching bases. V shed 5 bases and J shed 0 bases, with 13 bases lying between them. CDR1 is MNHEY and CDR2 is SVGAGI in the germline V gene. The CDR3 totals 16 residues. The CDR3 here is CASSTRGAATNEKLFF. CDR3 coding DNA: TGTGCCAGCAGTACGCGGGGGGCTGCAACTAATGAAAAACTGTTTTTT.

Note on this clonotype: Possible read error: a much larger clone is one base away. The chain combines TRBV4-2 with TRBJ1-3, with 8 bases matching TRBD1. CDR3 length: 16 amino acids. The germline V gene encodes CDR1 LGHNA and CDR2 YNFKEQ. Unmatched junction bases numbered 6, after V lost 2 bases and J lost 3 bases. CDR3: CASSQTAGGCGNTIYF. In DNA, the CDR3 is TGTGCCAGCAGCCAAACCGCAGGGGGCTGTGGAAACACCATATATTTT.

This clonotype has a handful of counts. A much more abundant neighbour one base away suggests this may be a read error. This rearrangement joins TRBV5-6 to TRBJ1-1; no clear D gene. The CDR3 has 11 residues. Germline loops: CDR1 SGHDT, CDR2 YYEEEE. CDR3 sequence: CASSLGADAFF. DNA for the CDR3: TGTGCCAGCAGCTTGGGGGCTGACGCTTTCTTT.

A word on this clonotype: A read error is possible here, since a much larger clone lies one base away. This is likely a read error, given that the CDR3 carries no conserved phenylalanine or tryptophan at its end. The CDR3 DNA reads as TGTGCCACCGGGCAGGGCCCCTATCAGCCCCAGCATTCT. Residues: CATGQGPYQPQHS. This rearrangement joins TRBV10-3 to TRBJ1-5; possible D gene TRBD1, 5 bases. From germline, CDR1 is ENHRY and CDR2 SYGVKD. CDR3 length: 13 residues. V was shortened by 10 bases and J by 5 bases, with 15 bases between the two germline ends.

In its sample, this clonotype was seen many times. The chain is built from TRBV20-1 and TRBJ1-6, with 7 bases fitting TRBD1. Looked up from germline, CDR1 is DFQATT and CDR2 is SNEGSKA (reference sequence). This CDR3 contains 13 residues. The V segment lost 3 bases and the J segment 5 bases; nucleotides outside the gene matches: 1. CDR3 in amino acids: CSARGQNNSPLHF. The CDR3 nucleotides are TGCAGTGCTAGGGGACAGAATAATTCACCCCTCCACTTT.

The sample holds many counts of this clonotype. The chain carries TRBV3-1 and TRBJ2-7, with unresolved D. Germline V gives CDR1 LGHDT, CDR2 YNNKEL (reference sequence). V was pared by 1 base and J by 6 bases, with 7 bases between. CDR3 length: 12 amino acids. The CDR3 sequence: CASSQGLAEQYV. As DNA, the CDR3 is TGTGCCAGCAGCCAAGGGCTCGCCGAGCAGTACGTC.